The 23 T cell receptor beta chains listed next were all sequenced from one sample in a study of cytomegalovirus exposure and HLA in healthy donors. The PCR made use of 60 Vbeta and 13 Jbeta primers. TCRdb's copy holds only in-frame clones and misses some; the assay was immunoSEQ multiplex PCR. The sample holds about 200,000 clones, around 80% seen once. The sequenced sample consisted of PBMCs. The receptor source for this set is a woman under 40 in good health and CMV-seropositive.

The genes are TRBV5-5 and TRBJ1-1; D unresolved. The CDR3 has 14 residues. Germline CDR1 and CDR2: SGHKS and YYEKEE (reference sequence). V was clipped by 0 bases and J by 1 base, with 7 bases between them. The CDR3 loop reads CASSLVPRNTEAFF. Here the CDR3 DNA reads TGTGCCAGCAGCTTGGTACCGAGGAACACTGAAGCTTTCTTT. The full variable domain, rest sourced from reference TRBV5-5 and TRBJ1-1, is DAGVTQSPTHLIKTRGQQVTLRCSPISGHKSVSWYQQVLGQGPQFIFQYYEKEERGRGNFPDRFSARQFPNYSSELNVNALLLGDSALYLCASSLVPRNTEAFFGQGTRLTVV.

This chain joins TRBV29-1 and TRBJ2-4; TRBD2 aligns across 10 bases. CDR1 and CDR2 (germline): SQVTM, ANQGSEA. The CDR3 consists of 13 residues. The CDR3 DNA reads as TGCAACCGAGGGCCTAGCGGGAGAAACATTCAGTACTTC. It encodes CNRGPSGRNIQYF.

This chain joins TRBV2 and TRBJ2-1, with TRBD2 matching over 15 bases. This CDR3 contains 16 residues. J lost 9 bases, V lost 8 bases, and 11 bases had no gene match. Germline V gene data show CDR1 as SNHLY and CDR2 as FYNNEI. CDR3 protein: CASVKGRTSGRGEQFF. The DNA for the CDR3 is TGTGCCAGCGTCAAAGGGAGGACTAGCGGGAGGGGTGAGCAGTTCTTC.

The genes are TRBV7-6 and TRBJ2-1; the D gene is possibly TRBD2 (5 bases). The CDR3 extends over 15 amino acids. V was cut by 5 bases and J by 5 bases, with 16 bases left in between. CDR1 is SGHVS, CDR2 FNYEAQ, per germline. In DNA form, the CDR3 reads TGTGCCAGCAGCCTGATGGGAGCAGAAAACAATGAGCAGTTCTTC. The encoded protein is CASSLMGAENNEQFF.

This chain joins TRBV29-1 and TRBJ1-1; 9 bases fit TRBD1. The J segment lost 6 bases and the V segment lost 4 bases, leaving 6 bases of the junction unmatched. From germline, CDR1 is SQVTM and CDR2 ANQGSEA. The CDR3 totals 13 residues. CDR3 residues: CSVGNRGHAEAFF. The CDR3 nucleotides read TGCAGCGTTGGGAACAGGGGGCATGCTGAAGCTTTCTTT.

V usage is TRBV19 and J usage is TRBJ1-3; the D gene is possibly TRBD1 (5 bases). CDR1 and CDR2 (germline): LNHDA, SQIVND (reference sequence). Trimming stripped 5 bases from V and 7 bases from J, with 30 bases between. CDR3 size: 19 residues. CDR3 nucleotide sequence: TGTGCCAGTAGTCATAGGAGGGGCCGAGGGAGAAAAAGTGGGAACACCATATATTTT. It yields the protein CASSHRRGRGRKSGNTIYF.

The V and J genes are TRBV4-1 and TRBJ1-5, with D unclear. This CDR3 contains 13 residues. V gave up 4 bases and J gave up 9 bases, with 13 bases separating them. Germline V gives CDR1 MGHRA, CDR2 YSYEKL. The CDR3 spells CASSLQNGRPQHF. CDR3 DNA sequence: TGCGCCAGCAGCCTTCAAAACGGGAGGCCCCAGCATTTT.

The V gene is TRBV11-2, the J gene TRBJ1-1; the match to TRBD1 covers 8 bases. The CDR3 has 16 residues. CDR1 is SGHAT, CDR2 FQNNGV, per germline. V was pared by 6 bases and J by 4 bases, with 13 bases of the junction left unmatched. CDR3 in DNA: TGTGCCAGCAGTCAGGGGAGGACAGGGCCGAGCACTGAAGCTTTCTTT. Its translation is CASSQGRTGPSTEAFF.

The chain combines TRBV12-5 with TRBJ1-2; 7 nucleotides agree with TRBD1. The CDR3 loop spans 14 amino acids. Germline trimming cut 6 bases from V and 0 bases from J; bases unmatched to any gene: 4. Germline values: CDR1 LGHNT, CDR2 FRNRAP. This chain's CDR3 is CASGMTGTNYGYTF. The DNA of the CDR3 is TGTGCTAGTGGAATGACAGGGACTAACTATGGCTACACCTTC.

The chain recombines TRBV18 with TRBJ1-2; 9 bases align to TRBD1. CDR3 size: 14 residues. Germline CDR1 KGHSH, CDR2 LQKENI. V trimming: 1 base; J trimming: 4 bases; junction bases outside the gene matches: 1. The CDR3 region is CASSPRDRVYGYTF. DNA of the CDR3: TGTGCCAGCTCACCACGGGACAGGGTCTATGGCTACACCTTC.

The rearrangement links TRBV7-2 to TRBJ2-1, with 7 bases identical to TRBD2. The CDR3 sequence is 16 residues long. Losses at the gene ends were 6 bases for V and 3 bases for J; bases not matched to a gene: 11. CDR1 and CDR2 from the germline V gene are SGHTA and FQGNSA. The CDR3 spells CASSRRSGANYNEQFF. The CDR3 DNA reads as TGTGCCAGCAGTAGGAGGAGCGGGGCGAACTACAATGAGCAGTTCTTC.

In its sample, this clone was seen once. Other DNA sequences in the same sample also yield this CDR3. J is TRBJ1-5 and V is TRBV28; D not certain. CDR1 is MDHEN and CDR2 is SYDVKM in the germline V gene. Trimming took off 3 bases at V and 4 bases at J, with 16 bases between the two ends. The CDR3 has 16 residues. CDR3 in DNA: TGTGCCAGCAGTTTCTCCCTTGGACTTGGTAATCAGCCCCAGCATTTT. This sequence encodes CASSFSLGLGNQPQHF. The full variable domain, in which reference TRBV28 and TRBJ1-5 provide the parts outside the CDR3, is DVKVTQSSRYLVKRTGEKVFLECVQDMDHENMFWYRQDPGLGLRLIYFSYDVKMKEKGDIPEGYSVSREKKERFSLILESASTNQTSMYLCASSFSLGLGNQPQHFGDGTRLSIL.

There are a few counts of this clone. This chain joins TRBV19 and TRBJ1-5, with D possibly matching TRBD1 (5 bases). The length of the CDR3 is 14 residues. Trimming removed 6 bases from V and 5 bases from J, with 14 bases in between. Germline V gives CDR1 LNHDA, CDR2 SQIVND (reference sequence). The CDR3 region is CASSQGGVHQPQHF. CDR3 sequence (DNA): TGTGCCAGTAGCCAGGGAGGGGTCCATCAGCCCCAGCATTTT.

CDR3 nucleotides: TGTGCCACCAGCAGGGGCCGGCAGAACACTGAAGCTTTCTTT. This encodes CATSRGRQNTEAFF. This sequence joins TRBV15 and TRBJ1-1; D remains ambiguous. V was pared by 3 bases and J by 1 base, with 9 bases between. The germline V gene encodes CDR1 LNHNV and CDR2 YYDKDF (reference sequence). The CDR3 extends over 14 amino acids.

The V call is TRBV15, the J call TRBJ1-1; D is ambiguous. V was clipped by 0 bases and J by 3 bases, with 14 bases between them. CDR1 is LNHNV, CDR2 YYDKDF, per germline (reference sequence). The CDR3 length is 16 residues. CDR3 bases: TGTGCCACCAGCAGAGATATAGGAGGGTCGTACACTGAAGCTTTCTTT. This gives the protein CATSRDIGGSYTEAFF.

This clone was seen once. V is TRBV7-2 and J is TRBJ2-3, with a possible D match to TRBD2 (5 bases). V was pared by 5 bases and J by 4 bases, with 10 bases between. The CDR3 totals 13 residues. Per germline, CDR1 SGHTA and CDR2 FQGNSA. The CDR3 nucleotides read TGTGCCAGCAGCGCCGGACTGTCAGATACGCAGTATTTT. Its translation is CASSAGLSDTQYF.

CDR3 residues: CAISESNQGEAFF. In DNA, the CDR3 is TGTGCCATCAGTGAGTCAAATCAGGGAGAAGCTTTCTTT. The chain employs TRBV10-3 and TRBJ1-1; possible D gene TRBD1, 5 bases. The CDR3 is 13 amino acids. CDR1 and CDR2 from the germline V gene are ENHRY and SYGVKD. Trimming stripped 0 bases from V and 8 bases from J, with 10 bases between.

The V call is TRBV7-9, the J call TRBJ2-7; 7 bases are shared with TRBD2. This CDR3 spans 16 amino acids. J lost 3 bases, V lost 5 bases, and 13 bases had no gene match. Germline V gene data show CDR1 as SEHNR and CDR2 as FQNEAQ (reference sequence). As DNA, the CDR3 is TGTGCCAGCAGCGCTAAGCGTGCTAGCGGACACTACGAGCAGTACTTC. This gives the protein CASSAKRASGHYEQYF.

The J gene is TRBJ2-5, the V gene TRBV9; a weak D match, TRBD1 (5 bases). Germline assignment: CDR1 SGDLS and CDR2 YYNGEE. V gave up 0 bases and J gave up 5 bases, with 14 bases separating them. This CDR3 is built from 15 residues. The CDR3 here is CASSVEKGPGETQYF. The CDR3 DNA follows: TGTGCCAGCAGCGTAGAGAAGGGCCCAGGGGAGACCCAGTACTTC.

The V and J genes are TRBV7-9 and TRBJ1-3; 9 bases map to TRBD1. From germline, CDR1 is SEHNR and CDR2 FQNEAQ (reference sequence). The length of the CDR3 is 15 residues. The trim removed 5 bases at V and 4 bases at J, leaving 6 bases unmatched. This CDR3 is CASSATGGVGNTIYF. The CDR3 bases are TGTGCCAGCAGCGCCACAGGGGGCGTGGGAAACACCATATATTTT.

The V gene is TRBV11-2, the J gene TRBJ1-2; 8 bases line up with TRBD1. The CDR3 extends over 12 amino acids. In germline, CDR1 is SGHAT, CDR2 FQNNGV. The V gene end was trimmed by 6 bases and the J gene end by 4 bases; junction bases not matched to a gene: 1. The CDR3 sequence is CASSTGGYGYTF. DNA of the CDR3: TGTGCCAGCAGTACAGGGGGCTATGGCTACACCTTC.

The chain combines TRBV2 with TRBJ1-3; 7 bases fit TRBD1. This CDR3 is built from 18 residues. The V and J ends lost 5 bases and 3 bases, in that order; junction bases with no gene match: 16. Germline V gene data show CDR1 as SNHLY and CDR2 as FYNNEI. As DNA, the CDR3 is TGTGCCAGCAGTCGCATGATACCTACAGGGGATGTTGGAAACACCATATATTTT. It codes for CASSRMIPTGDVGNTIYF.

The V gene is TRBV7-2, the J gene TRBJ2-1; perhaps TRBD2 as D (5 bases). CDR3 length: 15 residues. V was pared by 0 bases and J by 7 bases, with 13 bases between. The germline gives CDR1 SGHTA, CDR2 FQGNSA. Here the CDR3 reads CASSLASRVVNEQFF. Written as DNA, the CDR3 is TGTGCCAGCAGCTTAGCTTCGCGGGTAGTTAATGAGCAGTTCTTC.